The next 20 T cell receptor beta chains were all read from a single sample in a study of radiation and T cells in renal cell carcinoma. The time point: blood 4 weeks post-SBRT, at nephrectomy. The treatment was: 15 Gy SBRT to primary tumor, nephrectomy 4 weeks later. This table comes from immunoSEQ multiplex PCR, and its TCRdb copy is limited to in-frame clones, with some not included. The sample holds 140,000 or so clones; 75% to 90% are singletons and the top ten take under 20%. The sequences come from blood, collected from a patient whose treatment included radiotherapy and nephrectomy. The source of these receptors is a woman aged 45-60 years with renal cell carcinoma.

The rearrangement joins TRBV19 to TRBJ2-7; unclear D gene. The ends were cut back, 1 base at V and 2 bases at J, with 6 bases in the middle. Per germline, CDR1 LNHDA and CDR2 SQIVND (reference sequence). The CDR3 has 13 residues. Written as DNA, the CDR3 is TGTGCCAGTAGTATAGCCAGCGCCTACGAGCAGTACTTC. This codes for CASSIASAYEQYF.

J is TRBJ1-1 and V is TRBV7-2; 10 nucleotides line up with TRBD1. Looked up from germline, CDR1 is SGHTA and CDR2 is FQGNSA. The CDR3 extends over 15 amino acids. V trimming: 5 bases; J trimming: 4 bases; junction bases outside the gene matches: 7. CDR3 DNA: TGTGCCAGCAGCCCAATAGGACAGGGGGGCACTGAAGCTTTCTTT. Protein sequence: CASSPIGQGGTEAFF. Using reference TRBV7-2 and TRBJ1-1 for the parts outside the CDR3, the full variable domain is GAGVSQSPSNKVTEKGKDVELRCDPISGHTALYWYRQSLGQGLEFLIYFQGNSAPDKSGLPSDRFSAERTGGSVSTLTIQRTQQEDSAVYLCASSPIGQGGTEAFFGQGTRLTVV.

This clone was detected a few times. The J gene is TRBJ2-3, the V gene TRBV11-2; no reliable D call. CDR3 size: 12 residues. Germline V gene data show CDR1 as SGHAT and CDR2 as FQNNGV. Trimming took 2 bases from V and 3 from J, leaving 3 bases between them. The chain's CDR3 is CASSLQTDTQYF. CDR3 in DNA: TGTGCCAGCAGCTTACAGACAGATACGCAGTATTTT.

For the CDR3, the DNA is TGTGCCAGCAGTTACTCGAGAGAGAACACTGAAGCTTTCTTT. Protein: CASSYSRENTEAFF. V usage is TRBV6-6 and J usage is TRBJ1-1; D remains ambiguous. This CDR3 is built from 14 residues. CDR1 is MNHNY and CDR2 is SVGAGI in the germline V gene (reference sequence). V lost 0 bases and J 1 base, leaving 6 bases between the germline ends.

The V gene is TRBV2, the J gene TRBJ1-2; 8 nucleotides match TRBD1. Germline V gene lookup returns CDR1 SNHLY and CDR2 FYNNEI. The CDR3 is made up of 16 amino acids. V shed 5 bases, J shed 0 bases, and the junction held 8 bases outside the gene matches. Here the CDR3 reads CASSYGTGLSNYGYTF. The DNA for the CDR3 is TGTGCCAGCAGTTACGGGACAGGTCTATCTAACTATGGCTACACCTTC.

The chain recombines TRBV7-9 with TRBJ1-1; no clear D gene. Germline CDR1 is SEHNR and CDR2 is FQNEAQ (reference sequence). This CDR3 comprises 13 residues. V was clipped by 5 bases and J by 3 bases, with 10 bases between them. The CDR3 bases are TGTGCCAGCAGCGGAATAGCACACACTGAAGCTTTCTTT. The encoded protein is CASSGIAHTEAFF.

J is TRBJ2-1 and V is TRBV19; 9 bases align to TRBD2. The CDR3 totals 14 residues. Germline CDR1 reads LNHDA; CDR2 reads SQIVND (reference sequence). V was clipped by 3 bases and J by 7 bases; unmatched bases: 4. The CDR3 DNA reads TGTGCCAGTAGTATCAGCCTAGCGGGGAATGAGCAGTTCTTC. It specifies CASSISLAGNEQFF.

This rearrangement joins TRBV5-1 to TRBJ2-7; D remains ambiguous. CDR1 SGHRS and CDR2 YFSETQ come from the germline V gene. The CDR3 extends over 12 amino acids. Trimming stripped 5 bases from V and 4 bases from J, with 10 bases between. This CDR3 reads CASSQSSYEQYF. As DNA, the CDR3 is TGCGCCAGCAGTCAATCCTCGTACGAGCAGTACTTC.

The chain is built from TRBV28 and TRBJ1-1, with no clear D. The germline V and J ends were trimmed by 3 bases and 5 bases, with 10 bases remaining between them. This CDR3 spans 13 amino acids. The germline V gene has CDR1 MDHEN and CDR2 SYDVKM. CDR3 amino acids: CASSFLRSTEAFF. In nucleotides, the CDR3 is TGTGCCAGCAGTTTTCTCAGGAGTACTGAAGCTTTCTTT.

This rearrangement joins TRBV9 to TRBJ1-4; D unclear. Trimming took off 4 bases at V and 2 bases at J, with 6 bases between the two ends. Looked up from germline, CDR1 is SGDLS and CDR2 is YYNGEE. This CDR3 contains 13 residues. The CDR3 spells CASSRSTNEKLFF. The DNA of the CDR3 is TGTGCCAGCAGCCGAAGCACTAATGAAAAACTGTTTTTT.

The chain combines TRBV10-3 with TRBJ2-3, with 7 bases aligning to TRBD1. Trimming took 2 bases from V and 2 from J; bases not matched to a gene: 10. Germline CDR1 is ENHRY and CDR2 is SYGVKD. This CDR3 contains 17 residues. The chain's CDR3 is CAISEQGQMRVTDTQYF. The CDR3 bases are TGTGCCATCAGTGAGCAGGGACAGATGAGGGTCACAGATACGCAGTATTTT.

The chain recombines TRBV4-2 with TRBJ2-1; 8 positions agree with TRBD2. The V and J ends lost 1 base and 4 bases, in that order; junction bases with no gene match: 9. Germline-derived CDR1 and CDR2 are LGHNA and YNFKEQ. The CDR3 runs to 17 residues. In DNA, the CDR3 is TGTGCCAGCAGCCAAGCCCCGGGACTAGAATTTTACAATGAGCAGTTCTTC. This encodes CASSQAPGLEFYNEQFF.

This chain links TRBV20-1 with TRBJ2-7; TRBD1 might be the D (6 bases). Germline assignment: CDR1 DFQATT and CDR2 SNEGSKA (reference sequence). Trimming cost V 4 bases and J 7 bases, with 11 bases left between them. CDR3 size: 11 residues. The CDR3 DNA sequence: TGCAGTGCTACCTACAGGGAGGAGCAGTACTTC. Amino acids: CSATYREEQYF.

The chain combines TRBV21-1 with TRBJ2-7; TRBD2, the table's D call, lacks a check against the DNA. TRBV21-1 is described as a pseudogene. The CDR3 loop spans 14 amino acids. The CDR3 DNA reads as TGTGCCAGCAGCAAAGTCCACCTCACGGACGAGCAGTACTTC. This translates into CASSKVHLTDEQYF.

The V and J genes are TRBV6-1 and TRBJ1-5, with D unclear. V lost 3 bases and J lost 6, with 3 bases in between. The CDR3 extends over 11 amino acids. Germline CDR1 reads MNHNS; CDR2 reads SASEGT. This CDR3 is CASSDFQPQHF. As DNA, the CDR3 is TGTGCCAGCAGTGATTTTCAGCCCCAGCATTTT.

The chain is built from TRBV11-2 and TRBJ1-3; 7 bases fit TRBD1. Germline CDR1 is SGHAT and CDR2 is FQNNGV. V lost 4 bases, J lost 3 bases, and 3 bases stayed unmatched. The CDR3 spans 14 residues. CDR3 residues: CASSSGGIGNTIYF. CDR3 coding DNA: TGTGCCAGCAGCTCAGGGGGAATTGGAAACACCATATATTTT. The entire variable domain, with the rest obtained from reference TRBV11-2 and TRBJ1-3, is as follows: EAGVAQSPRYKIIEKRQSVAFWCNPISGHATLYWYQQILGQGPKLLIQFQNNGVVDDSQLPKDRFSAERLKGVDSTLKIQPAKLEDSAVYLCASSSGGIGNTIYFGEGSWLTVV.

V is TRBV11-2 and J is TRBJ1-3, with D perhaps matching TRBD1 (6 bases). CDR3 size: 16 residues. The V end lost 5 bases, the J end lost 4 bases, and 18 bases lay between the germline ends. Germline assignment: CDR1 SGHAT and CDR2 FQNNGV. This CDR3 is CASSPGRGSLGNTIYF. DNA for the CDR3: TGTGCCAGCAGCCCGGGTAGGGGGTCCCTCGGAAACACCATATATTTT.

The chain uses TRBV6-1 and TRBJ1-5; no firm D call. The CDR3 is made up of 13 amino acids. Trimming removed 3 bases at V and 5 bases at J, with 8 bases between. Per the germline V gene, CDR1 is MNHNS and CDR2 is SASEGT. DNA for the CDR3: TGTGCCAGCAGTGACAGAATGTATCAGCCCCAGCATTTT. Its translation is CASSDRMYQPQHF.

The rearrangement uses TRBV4-3 and TRBJ2-7; 9 nucleotides align to TRBD1. The CDR3 contains 14 residues. Germline values: CDR1 LGHNA, CDR2 YSLEER. J was trimmed by 4 bases and V by 4 bases; bases with no gene match: 5. CDR3 nucleotide sequence: TGCGCCAGCAGCCCGGACAGGGGAAGGTACGAGCAGTACTTC. Encoded protein: CASSPDRGRYEQYF.

The chain uses TRBV7-3 and TRBJ2-1; TRBD2 agrees at 8 bases. J was trimmed by 7 bases and V by 5 bases; bases with no gene match: 10. Looked up from germline, CDR1 is SGHTA and CDR2 is FQGTGA. The CDR3 spans 15 residues. The CDR3 sequence is CASSDQAGVGNEQFF. CDR3 bases: TGTGCCAGCAGCGACCAAGCGGGAGTGGGGAATGAGCAGTTCTTC.